This TCR beta chain was recovered during a study of radiation and T cells in renal cell carcinoma (dated by TCRdb to 2019 to 2021). Some background on the complete study: The samples were drawn from a clinical trial, where primary renal cell carcinomas were treated with 15 Gy of stereotactic body radiation therapy and then removed by nephrectomy 4 weeks afterward. In total, around 53 samples, comprising 25 or so tumors and approximately 27 peripheral blood samples, were subjected to TCR beta sequencing. In the 40 to 60 samples combined, around 3.9 million unique CDR3 nucleotide sequences were found, encoding approximately 2,900,000 unique CDR3 amino acid sequences. Study-wide findings and limitations: Blood repertoire dynamics were not followed beyond 4 weeks after treatment. Because pretreatment tumor biopsies were not available, the study could not determine whether clonotypes were already present within the tumor at baseline. Because the trial had a single-armed design, the trial could not examine how radiation dose or scheduling affected the TCR repertoire. An increase in top tumor clonotypes in blood was observed from baseline to 2 weeks post-radiation, followed by contraction by 4 weeks, which was taken to suggest transient expansion of tumor-resident clones.

This sample's time point label indicates: baseline pretreatment blood. Reading the label with the study, this specimen's treatment or condition is: 15 Gy SBRT to primary tumor, nephrectomy 4 weeks later. To follow tumor-enriched clonotypes, peripheral blood was collected serially from radiation-treated patients at baseline and again at 2 weeks and 4 weeks after SBRT. All patients had renal cell carcinoma with clear cell pathology. The QIAamp DNA Blood Mini Kit (Qiagen) was used to prepare genomic DNA for TCR sequencing. The analyses included just those samples that passed every quality control check. Worth noting for this clone: No antigen is known for it. The record has no base qualities; no much larger clone is one base away.

From its cysteine to its phenylalanine, the CDR3 spans 15 amino acids. The entry retains the CDR3 DNA only, 45 bases that are in frame from base 1. The germline V gene encodes CDR1 SNHLY and CDR2 FYNNEI. At the junction V is shortened by 5 bases and J by 0 bases, with 11 bases in between. TCR beta libraries were generated from genomic DNA with the immunoSEQ kit, following the manufacturer's recommendations. For library preparation, a first multiplex PCR was performed with proprietary primers, followed by a second PCR in which unique barcodes were added, and bead cleanups were performed after each round. Each sample batch included a kit-provided positive control reaction and a negative control reaction. The final libraries underwent checking on an Agilent 4200 TapeStation D1000 ScreenTape, volumetric pooling, and quantification by qPCR. An Illumina NextSeq500 fitted with a MidOutput 150-cycle cartridge performed the sequencing, running 156 Read1 cycles and 15 Index1 cycles with the kit's custom primers. The pooled library was loaded at 1.0 pM, and roughly 20% PhiX control was spiked in. The authors' analysis ran thus. Vendor-processed data were analyzed in R, and a clonotype was defined as all T cells sharing the same CDR3 nucleotide sequence. For clone abundance analyses, frequencies were normalized to the 10,000 most abundant clones in each sample. Before analysis, public T cell clones were removed, and these numbered fewer than five per sample on average. Tumor-enriched clonotypes and baseline blood-enriched clonotypes were defined as those with an abundance difference of at least 32-fold between compartments. Clonotypes expanded or contracted between blood time points were identified with a beta-binomial differential abundance model. Similarity between tumor and blood repertoires was quantified using the Baroni-Urbani and Buser coefficient, and groups were compared with two-tailed Wilcoxon tests in R. This immuneACCESS table, as held by TCRdb, lists in-frame sequences with V and J called but not all clones. Of the missing ones, under half trace to an unresolved V gene in checked studies; the others have no known cause. Clone size and the V and J calls come from that table; the DNA yielded D and trimming. In this sample the table shows more than 95,000 clones, around 84% of which occur a single time. The top ten clones comprise approximately 3% of the sample.

The starting material was blood, obtained from a patient whose treatment included radiotherapy and nephrectomy. The chain is assembled from TRBV2 and TRBJ1-5; a tentative D match to TRBD1 spans 5 bases. The sequence was obtained from a woman aged 55 to 70 with renal cell carcinoma. The CDR3 reads CASSLQAYSNQPQHF. The DNA sequence is given as TGTGCCAGCAGTTTACAGGCTTATAGCAATCAGCCCCAGCATTTT.